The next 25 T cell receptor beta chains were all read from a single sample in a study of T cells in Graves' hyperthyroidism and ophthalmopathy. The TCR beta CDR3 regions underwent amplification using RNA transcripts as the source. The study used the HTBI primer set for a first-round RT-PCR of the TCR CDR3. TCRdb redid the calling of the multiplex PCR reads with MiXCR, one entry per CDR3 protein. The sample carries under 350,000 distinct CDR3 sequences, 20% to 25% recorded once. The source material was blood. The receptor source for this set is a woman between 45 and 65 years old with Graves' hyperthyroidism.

CDR3: CSANRLASFATDTQYF. CDR3 DNA: TGCAGTGCGAATAGACTAGCCTCATTCGCTACAGATACGCAGTATTTT. The V call is TRBV20-1, the J call TRBJ2-3; 7 nucleotides agree with TRBD2. The CDR3 runs 16 residues. Unmatched junction bases numbered 15, after V lost 6 bases and J lost 3 bases. Germline V gene lookup returns CDR1 DFQATT and CDR2 SNEGSKA (reference sequence).

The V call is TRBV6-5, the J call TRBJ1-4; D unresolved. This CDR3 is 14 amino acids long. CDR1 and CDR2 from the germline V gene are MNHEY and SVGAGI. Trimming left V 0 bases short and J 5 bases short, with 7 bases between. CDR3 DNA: TGTGCCAGCAGTTACTCGTACAAAAATGAAAAACTGTTTTTT. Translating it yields CASSYSYKNEKLFF.

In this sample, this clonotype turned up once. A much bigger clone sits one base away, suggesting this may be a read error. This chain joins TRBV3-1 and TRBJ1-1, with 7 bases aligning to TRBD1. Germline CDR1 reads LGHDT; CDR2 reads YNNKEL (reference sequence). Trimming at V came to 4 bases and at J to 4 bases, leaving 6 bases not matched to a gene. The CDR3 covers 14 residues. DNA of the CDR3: TGTGCCAGCAGCCGGGGGGCAGGGGGCACTGAAGCTTTCTTT. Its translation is CASSRGAGGTEAFF.

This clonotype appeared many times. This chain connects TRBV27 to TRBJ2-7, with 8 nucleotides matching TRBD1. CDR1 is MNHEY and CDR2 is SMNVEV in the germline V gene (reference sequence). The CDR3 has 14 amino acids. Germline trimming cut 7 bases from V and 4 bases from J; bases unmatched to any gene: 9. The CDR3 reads CASTAGGGRYEQYF. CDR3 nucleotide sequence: TGTGCCAGCACCGCAGGGGGCGGACGATACGAGCAGTACTTC.

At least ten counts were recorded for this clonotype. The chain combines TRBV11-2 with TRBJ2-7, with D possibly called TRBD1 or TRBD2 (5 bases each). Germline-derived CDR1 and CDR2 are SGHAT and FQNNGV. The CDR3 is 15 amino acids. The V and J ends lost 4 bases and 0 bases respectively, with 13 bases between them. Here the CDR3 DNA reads TGTGCCAGCAGCTCCCTCGGGGCTCCCTCCTACGAGCAGTACTTC. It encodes CASSSLGAPSYEQYF.

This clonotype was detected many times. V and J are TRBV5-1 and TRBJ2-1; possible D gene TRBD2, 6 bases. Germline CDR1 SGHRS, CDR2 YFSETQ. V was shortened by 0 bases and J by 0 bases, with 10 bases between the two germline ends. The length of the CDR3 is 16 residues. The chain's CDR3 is CASSLDGGTSYNEQFF. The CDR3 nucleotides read TGCGCCAGCAGCTTGGATGGAGGGACCTCCTACAATGAGCAGTTCTTC. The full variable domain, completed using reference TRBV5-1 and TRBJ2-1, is KAGVTQTPRYLIKTRGQQVTLSCSPISGHRSVSWYQQTPGQGLQFLFEYFSETQRNKGNFPGRFSGRQFSNSRSEMNVSTLELGDSALYLCASSLDGGTSYNEQFFGPGTRLTVL.

The CDR3 loop reads CACLRSGWNTGELFF. CDR3 coding DNA: TGTGCCTGCCTCAGATCGGGCTGGAACACCGGGGAGCTGTTTTTT. The rearrangement uses TRBV30 and TRBJ2-2, with D hard to call. The germline V and J ends were trimmed by 6 bases and 1 base, with 15 bases remaining between them. The CDR3 has 15 amino acids. CDR1 GTSNPN and CDR2 SVGIG come from the germline V gene (reference sequence).

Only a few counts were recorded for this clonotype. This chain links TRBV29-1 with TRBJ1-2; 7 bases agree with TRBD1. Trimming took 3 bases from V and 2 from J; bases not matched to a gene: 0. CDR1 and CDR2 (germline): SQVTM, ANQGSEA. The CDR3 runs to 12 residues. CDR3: CSVDRGNYGYTF. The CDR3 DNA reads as TGCAGCGTTGACAGGGGGAACTATGGCTACACCTTC.

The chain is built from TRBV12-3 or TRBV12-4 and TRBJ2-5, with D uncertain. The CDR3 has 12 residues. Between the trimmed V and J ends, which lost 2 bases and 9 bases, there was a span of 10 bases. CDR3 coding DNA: TGTGCCAGCAGTTTATCCGTATCGGCCCAGTACTTC. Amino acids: CASSLSVSAQYF.

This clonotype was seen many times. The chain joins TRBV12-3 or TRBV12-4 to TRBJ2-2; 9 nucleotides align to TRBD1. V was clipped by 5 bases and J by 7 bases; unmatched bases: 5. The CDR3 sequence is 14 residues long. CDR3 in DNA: TGTGCCAGCAGTCGGGACAGGGCAAGCGGGGAGCTGTTTTTT. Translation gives CASSRDRASGELFF.

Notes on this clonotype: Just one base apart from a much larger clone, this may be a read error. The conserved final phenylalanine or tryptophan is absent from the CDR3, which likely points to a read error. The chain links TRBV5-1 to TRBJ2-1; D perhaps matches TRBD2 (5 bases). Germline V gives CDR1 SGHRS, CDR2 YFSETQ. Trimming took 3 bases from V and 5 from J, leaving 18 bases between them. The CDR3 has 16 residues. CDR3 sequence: CASSSGLASVDNEQFS. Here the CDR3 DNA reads TGCGCCAGCAGCTCCGGCTTAGCGTCGGTGGACAATGAGCAGTTCTCC.

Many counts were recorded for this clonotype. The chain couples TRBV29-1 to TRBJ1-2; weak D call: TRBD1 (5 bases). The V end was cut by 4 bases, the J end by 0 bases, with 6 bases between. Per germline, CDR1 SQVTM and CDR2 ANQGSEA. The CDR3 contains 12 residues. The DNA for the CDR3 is TGCAGCGTTGGGGGGGCTAACTATGGCTACACCTTC. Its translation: CSVGGANYGYTF.

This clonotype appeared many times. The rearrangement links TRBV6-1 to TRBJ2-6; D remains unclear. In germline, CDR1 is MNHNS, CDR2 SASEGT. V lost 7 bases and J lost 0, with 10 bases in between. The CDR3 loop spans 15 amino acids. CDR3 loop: CASTASSSGANVLTF. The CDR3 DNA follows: TGTGCCAGCACTGCCTCGAGCTCTGGGGCCAACGTCCTGACTTTC.

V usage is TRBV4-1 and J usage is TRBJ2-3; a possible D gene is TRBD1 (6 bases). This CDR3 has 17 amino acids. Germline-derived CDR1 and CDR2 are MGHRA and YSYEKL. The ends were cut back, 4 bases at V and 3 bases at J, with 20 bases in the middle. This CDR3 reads CASSPHEIRQVTDTQYF. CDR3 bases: TGCGCCAGCAGCCCGCATGAGATCCGACAGGTTACAGATACGCAGTATTTT.

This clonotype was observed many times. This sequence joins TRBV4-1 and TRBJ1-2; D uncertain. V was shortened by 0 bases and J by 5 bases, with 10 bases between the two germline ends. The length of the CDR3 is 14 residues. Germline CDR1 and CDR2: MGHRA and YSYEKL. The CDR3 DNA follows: TGCGCCAGCAGCCAAGATTTTGCGGGATATGGCTACACCTTC. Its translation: CASSQDFAGYGYTF.

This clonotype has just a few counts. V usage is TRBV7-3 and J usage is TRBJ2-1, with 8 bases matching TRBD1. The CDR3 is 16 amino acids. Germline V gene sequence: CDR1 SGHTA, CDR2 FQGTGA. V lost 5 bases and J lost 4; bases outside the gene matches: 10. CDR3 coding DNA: TGTGCCAGCAGCCCGCAGGGGACAGGCGCTTACAATGAGCAGTTCTTC. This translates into CASSPQGTGAYNEQFF.

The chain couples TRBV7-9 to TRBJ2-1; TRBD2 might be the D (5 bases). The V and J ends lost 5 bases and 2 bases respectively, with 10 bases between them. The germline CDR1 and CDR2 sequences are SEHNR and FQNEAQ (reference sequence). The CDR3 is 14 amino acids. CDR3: CASSKSGAYNEQFF. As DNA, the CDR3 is TGTGCCAGCAGCAAAAGCGGTGCCTACAATGAGCAGTTCTTC.

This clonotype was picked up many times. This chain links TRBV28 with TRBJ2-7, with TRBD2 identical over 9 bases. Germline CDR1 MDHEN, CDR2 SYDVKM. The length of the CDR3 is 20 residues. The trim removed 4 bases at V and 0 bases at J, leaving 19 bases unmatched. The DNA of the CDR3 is TGTGCCAGCAGTTACCCCGGGACACTCGGGACTAGCAGCCGCTCCTACGAGCAGTACTTC. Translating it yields CASSYPGTLGTSSRSYEQYF.

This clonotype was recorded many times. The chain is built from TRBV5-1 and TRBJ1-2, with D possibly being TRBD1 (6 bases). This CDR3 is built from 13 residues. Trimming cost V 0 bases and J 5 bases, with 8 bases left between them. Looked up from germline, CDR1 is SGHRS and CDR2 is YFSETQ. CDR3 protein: CASSLEGEYGYTF. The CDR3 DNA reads TGCGCCAGCAGCTTGGAGGGGGAGTATGGCTACACCTTC.

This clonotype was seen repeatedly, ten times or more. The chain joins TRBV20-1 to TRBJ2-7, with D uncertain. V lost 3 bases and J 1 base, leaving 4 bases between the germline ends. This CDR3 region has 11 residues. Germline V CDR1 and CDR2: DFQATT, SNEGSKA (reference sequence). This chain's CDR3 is CSARRSYEQYF. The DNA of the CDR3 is TGCAGTGCTAGGCGGTCCTACGAGCAGTACTTC.

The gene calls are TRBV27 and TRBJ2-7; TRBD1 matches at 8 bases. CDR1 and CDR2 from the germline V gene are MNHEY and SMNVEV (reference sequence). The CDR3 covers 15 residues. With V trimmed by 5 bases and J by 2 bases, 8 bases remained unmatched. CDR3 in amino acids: CASSPYGQGAYEQYF. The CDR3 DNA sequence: TGTGCCAGCAGTCCCTACGGACAGGGAGCCTACGAGCAGTACTTC.

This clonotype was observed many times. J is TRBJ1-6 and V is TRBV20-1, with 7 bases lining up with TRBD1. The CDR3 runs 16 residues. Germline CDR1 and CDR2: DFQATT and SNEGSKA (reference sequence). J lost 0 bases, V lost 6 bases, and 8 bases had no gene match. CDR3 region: CSASQGTHSYNSPLHF. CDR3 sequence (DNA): TGCAGTGCCTCACAGGGGACCCACTCCTATAATTCACCCCTCCACTTT.

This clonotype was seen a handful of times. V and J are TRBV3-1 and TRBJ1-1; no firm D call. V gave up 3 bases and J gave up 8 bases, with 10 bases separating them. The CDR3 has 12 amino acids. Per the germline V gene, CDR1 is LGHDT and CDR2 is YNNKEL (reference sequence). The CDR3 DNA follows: TGTGCCAGCAGCCAGGGTCAACCAGAAGCTTTCTTT. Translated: CASSQGQPEAFF.

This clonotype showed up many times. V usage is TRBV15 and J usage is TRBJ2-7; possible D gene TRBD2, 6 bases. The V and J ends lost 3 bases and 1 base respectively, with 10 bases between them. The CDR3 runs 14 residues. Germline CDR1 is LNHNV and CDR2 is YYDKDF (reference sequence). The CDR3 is CATSSRDLSYEQYF. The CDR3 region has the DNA TGTGCCACCAGCAGCCGGGACTTGTCCTACGAGCAGTACTTC.

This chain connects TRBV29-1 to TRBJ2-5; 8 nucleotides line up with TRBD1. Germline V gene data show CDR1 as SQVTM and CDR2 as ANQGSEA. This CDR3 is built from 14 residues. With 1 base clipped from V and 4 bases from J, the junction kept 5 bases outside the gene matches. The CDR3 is CSVEADRGAETQYF. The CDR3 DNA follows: TGCAGCGTTGAAGCCGACAGGGGAGCAGAGACCCAGTACTTC.